This record looks at one T cell receptor beta chain sequence and its context. No antigen is known for it. The sample is drawn from a study of blood T cells in healthy people across ages. V was shortened by 10 bases and J by 2 bases, with 19 bases between the two germline ends. The germline V gene encodes CDR1 MNHEY and CDR2 SVGAGI. This CDR3 contains 15 residues. A second roughly 6 to 12 cycle PCR used barcoded and J-beta primers. Individual samples furnished no less than 2.5 million CDR3-containing paired-end reads apiece. TCRdb reprocessed the 5' RACE reads with MiXCR, giving one entry per CDR3 protein. This table has some 710,000 distinct CDR3 sequences, 22% appearing once. Study observations and caveats: Among long-lived donors, naive CD4+ cells were more numerous and diversity higher than in aged donors. Shifts in expanded clonotypes may have been confounded by donor CMV status, which was unknown.

Extraction of total RNA produced a minimum of 5.5 micrograms from each sample. Sample: blood. The receptor was derived from a man aged 65 to 79 in good health. The chain joins TRBV6-5 to TRBJ2-3; a possible D gene is TRBD2 (6 bases). The CDR3 protein is CATGTGRFDTDTQYF. In DNA form, the CDR3 reads TGTGCCACCGGGACTGGGAGGTTCGACACAGATACGCAGTATTTT.